This T cell receptor beta chain comes out of a study of blood T cells in healthy people across ages. Then a second PCR, running about 6 to 12 cycles, was carried out with a sample-barcoded 5' primer and a J-beta primer mix. A single record per CDR3 protein comes from TCRdb applying MiXCR to the 5' RACE reads. The sample contains about 620,000 distinct CDR3 sequences, 20% to 25% of which appear only once. General study findings and limits: Percentage of naive T cells showed a strong correlation with TCR beta diversity. Because donor CMV status was unknown, expanded clonotype changes were possibly confounded.

This clonotype was seen at least ten times. Its antigen is not identified. Germline-derived CDR1 and CDR2 are SGHDT and YYEEEE. The CDR3 spans 15 residues. J gave up 1 base and V 4 bases, and 7 bases lay outside the gene matches. The sample consisted of blood. The chain couples TRBV5-6 to TRBJ2-5, with 7 bases identical to TRBD1. The clonotype comes from a man aged 70-80 years in good health. The CDR3: CASSPGQLLQETQYF. The DNA for the CDR3 is TGTGCCAGCAGCCCGGGACAGCTACTCCAAGAGACCCAGTACTTC.